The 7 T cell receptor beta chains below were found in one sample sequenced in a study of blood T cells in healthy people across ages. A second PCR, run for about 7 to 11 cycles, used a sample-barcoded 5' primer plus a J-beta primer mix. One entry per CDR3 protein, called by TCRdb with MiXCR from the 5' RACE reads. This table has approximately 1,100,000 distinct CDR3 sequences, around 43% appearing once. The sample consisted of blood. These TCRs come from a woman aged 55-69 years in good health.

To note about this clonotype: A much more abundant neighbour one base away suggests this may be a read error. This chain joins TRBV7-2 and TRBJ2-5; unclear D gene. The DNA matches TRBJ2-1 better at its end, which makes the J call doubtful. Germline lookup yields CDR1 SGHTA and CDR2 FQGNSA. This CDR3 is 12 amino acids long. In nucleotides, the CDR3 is TGTGCCAGCAGCTTACCCCAAGAGACCCAGTTCTTC. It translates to CASSLPQETQFF.

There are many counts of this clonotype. CDR3 coding DNA: TGTGCCAGCACCAAGGGCTATGAGCAGTTCTTC. Encoded protein: CASTKGYEQFF. The chain recombines TRBV12-3 or TRBV12-4 with TRBJ2-1; D is ambiguous. V was clipped by 7 bases and J by 8 bases, with 9 bases between them. This CDR3 spans 11 amino acids.

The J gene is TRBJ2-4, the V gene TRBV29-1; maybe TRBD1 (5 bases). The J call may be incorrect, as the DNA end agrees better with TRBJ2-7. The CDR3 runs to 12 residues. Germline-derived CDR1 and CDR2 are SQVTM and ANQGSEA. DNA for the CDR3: TGCAGCGTCCAGGGTCGGCTTTACGAGCAGTACTTC. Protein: CSVQGRLYEQYF.

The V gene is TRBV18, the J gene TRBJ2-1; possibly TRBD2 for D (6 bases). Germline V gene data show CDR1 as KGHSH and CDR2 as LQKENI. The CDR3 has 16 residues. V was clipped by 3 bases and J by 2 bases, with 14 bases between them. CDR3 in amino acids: CASSPIGGGTYNEQFF. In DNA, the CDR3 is TGTGCCAGCTCACCGATCGGTGGCGGGACCTACAATGAGCAGTTCTTC.

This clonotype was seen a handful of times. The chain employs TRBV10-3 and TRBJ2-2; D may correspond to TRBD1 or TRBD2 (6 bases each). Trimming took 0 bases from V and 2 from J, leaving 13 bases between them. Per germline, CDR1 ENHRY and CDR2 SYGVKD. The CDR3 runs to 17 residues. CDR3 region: CAISESGASANTGELFF. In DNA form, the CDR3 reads TGTGCCATCAGTGAGTCGGGGGCTAGCGCTAACACCGGGGAGCTGTTTTTT.

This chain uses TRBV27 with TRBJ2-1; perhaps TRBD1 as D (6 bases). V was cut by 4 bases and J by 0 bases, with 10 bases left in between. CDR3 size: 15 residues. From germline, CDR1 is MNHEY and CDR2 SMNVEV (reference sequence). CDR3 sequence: CASSSVDSSYNEQFF. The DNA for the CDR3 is TGTGCCAGCAGTTCCGTGGACAGCTCCTACAATGAGCAGTTCTTC.

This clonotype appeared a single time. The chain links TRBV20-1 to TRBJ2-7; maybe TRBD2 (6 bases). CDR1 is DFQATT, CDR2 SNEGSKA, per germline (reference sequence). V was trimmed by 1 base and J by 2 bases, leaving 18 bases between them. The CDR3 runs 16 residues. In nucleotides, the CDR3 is TGCAGTGCTAGAGGGTCGCTGCGGGGTTCCCCCTACGAGCAGTACTTC. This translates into CSARGSLRGSPYEQYF.